A single sample gave rise to the 18 T cell receptor beta chains below, sequenced in a study of response to subunit inactivated influenza vaccine. TCRdb itself ran the RT-PCR reads through MiXCR, one entry per CDR3 protein. The profile shows about 580,000 distinct CDR3 sequences, 14% of them singletons. The specimen comprised PBMCs from blood, sampled 12 days after vaccination. The receptors here all came from a man aged 45-65 years who received an inactivated influenza vaccine.

This clonotype was counted only a few times. V usage is TRBV5-1 and J usage is TRBJ2-7, with 8 bases identical to TRBD1. This CDR3 is built from 15 residues. Germline CDR1 is SGHRS and CDR2 is YFSETQ. The V segment lost 0 bases and the J segment 6 bases; nucleotides outside the gene matches: 8. CDR3 in DNA: TGCGCCAGCAGCTTGGGGACAGGGTTTTCGCGCGAGCAGTACTTC. This translates into CASSLGTGFSREQYF.

V and J are TRBV5-1 and TRBJ2-1; 7 bases match TRBD1. Germline CDR1 SGHRS, CDR2 YFSETQ. The CDR3 sequence is 19 residues long. Unmatched junction bases numbered 16, after V lost 4 bases and J lost 0 bases. In DNA, the CDR3 is TGCGCCAGCAGCCTCCCGCCCGAAAACAGGGGCCGCTCCTACAATGAGCAGTTCTTC. Protein: CASSLPPENRGRSYNEQFF.

This clonotype has only one observation. V and J are TRBV30 and TRBJ2-1, with a weak D call TRBD2 (6 bases). The V end was cut by 0 bases, the J end by 10 bases, with 7 bases between. The V gene's germline CDR1 is GTSNPN and CDR2 SVGIG (reference sequence). The CDR3 has 11 amino acids. The CDR3 loop is CAWSVAGEQFF. For the CDR3, the DNA is TGTGCCTGGAGTGTGGCGGGAGAGCAGTTCTTC.

In its sample, this clonotype was seen a few times. This sequence joins TRBV7-2 and TRBJ2-7; perhaps TRBD2 as D (6 bases). The CDR3 length is 14 residues. CDR1 is SGHTA and CDR2 is FQGNSA in the germline V gene. Trimming shortened V by 1 base and J by 3 bases, and 10 bases separated the two germline ends. CDR3 protein: CASSLGREYYEQYF. The CDR3 nucleotides are TGTGCCAGCAGCTTAGGTCGGGAGTACTACGAGCAGTACTTC. The entire variable domain, with the rest obtained from reference TRBV7-2 and TRBJ2-7, is as follows: GAGVSQSPSNKVTEKGKDVELRCDPISGHTALYWYRQSLGQGLEFLIYFQGNSAPDKSGLPSDRFSAERTGGSVSTLTIQRTQQEDSAVYLCASSLGREYYEQYFGPGTRLTVT.

This clonotype was seen a handful of times. V gene TRBV7-8 combines with J gene TRBJ2-3, with D perhaps assigned TRBD1 or TRBD2 (5 bases each). The CDR3 is 15 residues long. Germline V lookup: CDR1 SGHVS, CDR2 FQNEAQ. V was shortened by 1 base and J by 1 base, with 9 bases between the two germline ends. CDR3 residues: CASSLGGSRTDTQYF. CDR3 sequence (DNA): TGTGCCAGCAGCTTAGGGGGGAGCCGCACAGATACGCAGTATTTT. The whole variable domain, remainder taken from reference TRBV7-8 and TRBJ2-3, is GAGVSQSPRYKVAKRGQDVALRCDPISGHVSLFWYQQALGQGPEFLTYFQNEAQLDKSGLPSDRFFAERPEGSVSTLKIQRTQQEDSAVYLCASSLGGSRTDTQYFGPGTRLTVL.

The sample holds many counts of this clonotype. V usage is TRBV5-1 and J usage is TRBJ2-1, with 8 bases matching TRBD1. This CDR3 has 16 residues. Trimming removed 4 bases from V and 3 bases from J; junction bases left unmatched: 9. Germline values: CDR1 SGHRS, CDR2 YFSETQ. For the CDR3, the DNA is TGCGCCAGCAGCCCCGGCGGGACAGGTGTCTACAATGAGCAGTTCTTC. Translated: CASSPGGTGVYNEQFF.

The chain recombines TRBV6-5 with TRBJ2-3; 7 nucleotides align to TRBD1. Looked up from germline, CDR1 is MNHEY and CDR2 is SVGAGI. V trimming: 1 base; J trimming: 3 bases; junction bases outside the gene matches: 7. The CDR3 loop spans 16 amino acids. CDR3 in amino acids: CASSYYRGFGTDTQYF. The CDR3 DNA follows: TGTGCCAGCAGTTACTACAGGGGTTTCGGGACAGATACGCAGTATTTT.

The chain uses TRBV20-1 and TRBJ2-3, with D maybe TRBD2 (5 bases). The V gene lost 5 bases and the J gene lost 2 bases, with 11 bases spanning the gap. This CDR3 has 13 residues. The V gene's germline CDR1 is DFQATT and CDR2 SNEGSKA (reference sequence). The CDR3 DNA reads as TGCAGTGCTGCAACTAGGAACACAGATACGCAGTATTTT. This encodes CSAATRNTDTQYF.

The chain has TRBV29-1 and TRBJ2-7; D not certain. V was cut by 5 bases and J by 4 bases, with 15 bases left in between. Germline V lookup: CDR1 SQVTM, CDR2 ANQGSEA. This CDR3 contains 13 residues. CDR3 in amino acids: CSVMGRLSYEQYF. CDR3 DNA: TGCAGCGTTATGGGCAGATTGAGTTACGAGCAGTACTTC.

The genes are TRBV11-2 and TRBJ2-3; 8 positions match TRBD2. The CDR3 runs to 16 residues. J gave up 3 bases and V 3 bases, and 8 bases lay outside the gene matches. CDR1 is SGHAT and CDR2 is FQNNGV in the germline V gene. CDR3 in DNA: TGTGCCAGCAGCTTCCGGACTAGCAGATTGACAGATACGCAGTATTTT. Protein product: CASSFRTSRLTDTQYF.

This clonotype has just a few counts. This sequence joins TRBV6-1 and TRBJ2-4, with D possibly being TRBD2 (5 bases). The V end lost 6 bases, the J end lost 0 bases, and 12 bases lay between the germline ends. Germline CDR1 reads MNHNS; CDR2 reads SASEGT. The CDR3 spans 15 residues. This CDR3 is CASSTDGLAKNIQYF. The CDR3 region has the DNA TGTGCCAGCAGCACGGACGGACTAGCCAAAAACATTCAGTACTTC.

This clonotype appeared a few times. Here the CDR3 reads CASTLQGGGAGANVLTF. CDR3 coding DNA: TGCGCCAGCACCCTACAAGGGGGGGGCGCAGGGGCCAACGTCCTGACTTTC. The chain is built from TRBV5-1 and TRBJ2-6; possibly TRBD2 for D (7 bases). V lost 6 bases to trimming and J lost 4 bases, with 20 bases between them. The CDR3 covers 17 residues. Germline V lookup: CDR1 SGHRS, CDR2 YFSETQ. The variable domain in full, completed from reference TRBV5-1 and TRBJ2-6, reads KAGVTQTPRYLIKTRGQQVTLSCSPISGHRSVSWYQQTPGQGLQFLFEYFSETQRNKGNFPGRFSGRQFSNSRSEMNVSTLELGDSALYLCASTLQGGGAGANVLTFGAGSRLTVL.

The table lists this clonotype with a few counts. The chain has TRBV6-5 and TRBJ1-5; no definite D call. This CDR3 is 16 amino acids long. Trimming pared 0 bases from V and 2 bases from J, leaving 11 bases between. Germline CDR1 MNHEY, CDR2 SVGAGI. The CDR3 nucleotides read TGTGCCAGCAGTTACTCGACGGGATCTCGCAATCAGCCCCAGCATTTT. Its protein product is CASSYSTGSRNQPQHF.

The chain links TRBV28 to TRBJ1-6, with TRBD1 identical over 8 bases. CDR3 size: 15 residues. Losses at the gene ends were 7 bases for V and 14 bases for J; bases not matched to a gene: 16. Germline V gene lookup returns CDR1 MDHEN and CDR2 SYDVKM. DNA for the CDR3: TGTGCCAGCAAAAACGGGGCAGGGGGCGAGAAATCCCTCCACTTT. The encoded protein is CASKNGAGGEKSLHF.

This clonotype was detected a few times. V and J are TRBV5-1 and TRBJ2-5; 7 bases line up with TRBD1. Losses at the gene ends were 0 bases for V and 5 bases for J; bases not matched to a gene: 7. Germline CDR1 SGHRS, CDR2 YFSETQ. The CDR3 is 15 residues long. This CDR3 is CASSLGQGRRETQYF. CDR3 coding DNA: TGCGCCAGCAGCTTGGGACAGGGTCGGCGGGAGACCCAGTACTTC.

In its sample, this clonotype was seen a few times. This sequence joins TRBV20-1 and TRBJ2-4; no firm D call. CDR1 is DFQATT and CDR2 is SNEGSKA in the germline V gene (reference sequence). CDR3 length equals 15 residues. The V and J ends lost 0 bases and 1 base respectively, with 10 bases between them. DNA of the CDR3: TGCAGTGCTAGAGATTTATCCGAGGCCAAAAACATTCAGTACTTC. Protein product: CSARDLSEAKNIQYF.

The V gene is TRBV7-2, the J gene TRBJ1-4; 7 nucleotides match TRBD1. The J segment lost 5 bases and the V segment lost 7 bases, leaving 4 bases of the junction unmatched. Germline CDR1 reads SGHTA; CDR2 reads FQGNSA. CDR3 length: 13 amino acids. The CDR3 sequence: CASNRGGNEKLFF. As DNA, the CDR3 is TGTGCCAGCAACAGGGGTGGAAATGAAAAACTGTTTTTT.

CDR3 sequence (DNA): TGTGCCAGCAGCCGAGCGGGGGGGGCCATCCTCCAAGAGACCCAGTACTTC. Encoded protein: CASSRAGGAILQETQYF. The rearrangement joins TRBV14 to TRBJ2-5, with 10 bases lining up with TRBD2. The germline V gene encodes CDR1 SGHDN and CDR2 FVKESK. V trimming: 4 bases; J trimming: 1 base; junction bases outside the gene matches: 9. The CDR3 consists of 17 residues.